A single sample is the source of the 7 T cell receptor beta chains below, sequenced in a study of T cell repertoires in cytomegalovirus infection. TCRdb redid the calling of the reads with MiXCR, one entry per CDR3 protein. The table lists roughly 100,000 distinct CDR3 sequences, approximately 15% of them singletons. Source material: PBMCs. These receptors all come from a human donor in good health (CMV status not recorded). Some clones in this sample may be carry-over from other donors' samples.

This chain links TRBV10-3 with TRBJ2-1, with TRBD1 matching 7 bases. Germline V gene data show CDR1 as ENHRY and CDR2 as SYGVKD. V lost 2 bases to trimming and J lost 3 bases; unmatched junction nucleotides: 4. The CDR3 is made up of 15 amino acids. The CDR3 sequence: CAISEGTAIYNEQFF. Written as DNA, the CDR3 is TGTGCCATCAGTGAGGGGACAGCTATCTACAATGAGCAGTTCTTC.

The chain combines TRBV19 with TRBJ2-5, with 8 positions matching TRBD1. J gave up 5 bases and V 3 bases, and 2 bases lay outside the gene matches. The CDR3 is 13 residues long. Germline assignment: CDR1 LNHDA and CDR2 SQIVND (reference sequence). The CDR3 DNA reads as TGTGCCAGTAGTATCTACAGGGGGGAGACCCAGTACTTC. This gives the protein CASSIYRGETQYF.

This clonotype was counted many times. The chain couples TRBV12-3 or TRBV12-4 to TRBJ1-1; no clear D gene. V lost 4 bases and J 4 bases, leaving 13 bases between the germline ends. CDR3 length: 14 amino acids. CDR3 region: CASSYKAWGTEAFF. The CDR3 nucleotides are TGTGCCAGCAGTTATAAGGCTTGGGGCACTGAAGCTTTCTTT.

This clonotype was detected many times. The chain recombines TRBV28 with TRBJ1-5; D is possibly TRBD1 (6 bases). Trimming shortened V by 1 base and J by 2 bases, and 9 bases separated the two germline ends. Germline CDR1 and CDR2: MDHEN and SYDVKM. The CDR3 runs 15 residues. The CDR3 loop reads CASSLLTGGNQPQHF. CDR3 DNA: TGTGCCAGCAGTTTATTGACAGGTGGCAATCAGCCCCAGCATTTT.

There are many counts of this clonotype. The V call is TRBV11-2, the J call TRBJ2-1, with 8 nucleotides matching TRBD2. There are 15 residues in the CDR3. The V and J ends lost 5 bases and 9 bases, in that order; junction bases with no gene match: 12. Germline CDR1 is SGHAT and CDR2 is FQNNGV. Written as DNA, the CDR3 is TGTGCCAGCAGCGTTAGCGGGGTGTTCTCGGGTGAGCAGTTCTTC. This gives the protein CASSVSGVFSGEQFF.

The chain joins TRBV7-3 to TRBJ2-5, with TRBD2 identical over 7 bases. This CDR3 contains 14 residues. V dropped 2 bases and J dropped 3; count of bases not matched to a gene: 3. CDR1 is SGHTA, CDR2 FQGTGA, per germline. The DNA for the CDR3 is TGTGCCAGCAGCTTAGTGGGGGGGGAAGAGACCCAGTACTTC. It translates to CASSLVGGEETQYF.

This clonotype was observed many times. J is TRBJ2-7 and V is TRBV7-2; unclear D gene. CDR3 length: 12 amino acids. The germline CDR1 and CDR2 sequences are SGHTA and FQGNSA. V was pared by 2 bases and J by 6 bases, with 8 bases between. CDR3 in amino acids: CASSLKDLEQYF. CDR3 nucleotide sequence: TGTGCCAGCAGCTTAAAGGACCTCGAGCAGTACTTC.